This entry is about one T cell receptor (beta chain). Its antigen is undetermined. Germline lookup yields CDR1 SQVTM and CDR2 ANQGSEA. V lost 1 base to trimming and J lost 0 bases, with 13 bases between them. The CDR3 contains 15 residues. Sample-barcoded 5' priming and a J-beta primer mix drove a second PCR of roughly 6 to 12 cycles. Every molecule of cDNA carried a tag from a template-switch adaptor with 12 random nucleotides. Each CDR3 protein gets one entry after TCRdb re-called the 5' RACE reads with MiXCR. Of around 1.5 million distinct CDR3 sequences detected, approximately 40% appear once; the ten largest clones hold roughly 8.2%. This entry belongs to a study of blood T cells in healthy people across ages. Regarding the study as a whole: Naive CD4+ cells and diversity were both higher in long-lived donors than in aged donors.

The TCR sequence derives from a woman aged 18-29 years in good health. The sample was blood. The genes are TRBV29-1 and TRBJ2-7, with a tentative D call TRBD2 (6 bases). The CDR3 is CSVEGTGESSYEQYF. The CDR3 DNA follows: TGCAGCGTTGAAGGGACGGGGGAATCCTCCTACGAGCAGTACTTC.